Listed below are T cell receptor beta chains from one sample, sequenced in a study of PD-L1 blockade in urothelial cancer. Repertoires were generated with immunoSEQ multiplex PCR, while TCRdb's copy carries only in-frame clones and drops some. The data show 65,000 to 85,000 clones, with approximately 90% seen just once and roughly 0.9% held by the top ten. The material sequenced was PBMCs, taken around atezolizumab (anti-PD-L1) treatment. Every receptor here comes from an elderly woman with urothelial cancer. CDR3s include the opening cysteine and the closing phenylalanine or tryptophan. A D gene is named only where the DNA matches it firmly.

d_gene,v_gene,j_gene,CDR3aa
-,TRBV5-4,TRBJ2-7,CASSSGGSSYEQYF
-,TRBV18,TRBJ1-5,CASSRETAYSNQPQHF
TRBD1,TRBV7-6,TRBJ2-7,CASSNPGTDYEQYF
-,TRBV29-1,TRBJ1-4,CSVALRRPEGTNEKLFF
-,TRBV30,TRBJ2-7,CAWSVKGVYEQYF
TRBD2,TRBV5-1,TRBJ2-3,CASRISGSGGTDTQYF
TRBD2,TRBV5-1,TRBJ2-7,CASRMLAGGSYEQYF
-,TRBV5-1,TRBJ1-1,CASSLTGLNTEAFF
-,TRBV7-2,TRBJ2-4,CASSLAGLAKNIQYF
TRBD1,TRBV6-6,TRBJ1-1,CASTLGGGGVWAFF
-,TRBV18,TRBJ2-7,CASSPGPDTAYEQYF
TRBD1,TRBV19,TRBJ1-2,CASSLNPGQGDYGYTF
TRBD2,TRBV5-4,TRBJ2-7,CASSRGVGAHSYEQYF
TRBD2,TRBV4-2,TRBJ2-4,CASSQDGAGDSKNIQYF
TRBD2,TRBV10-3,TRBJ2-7,CAISEGLAGSYEQYF
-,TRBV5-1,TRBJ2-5,CASSLGSGETQYF
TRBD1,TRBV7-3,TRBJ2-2,CASSSPTGGTGELFF
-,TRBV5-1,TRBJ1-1,CASSRPDTEAFF
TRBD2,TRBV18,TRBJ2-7,CASSPRAPTSGRSYEQYF
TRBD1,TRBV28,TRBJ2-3,CASSPQPGQGGADTQYF
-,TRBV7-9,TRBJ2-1,CASGSRSNEQFF
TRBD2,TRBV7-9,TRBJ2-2,CASSMGLAGTGELFF
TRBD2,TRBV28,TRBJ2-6,CASNTAGAGANVLTF